The following is a T cell receptor beta chain sequence with its context. MiXCR, applied by TCRdb to the RT-PCR reads, yields one record per CDR3 protein. This table has roughly 700,000 distinct CDR3 sequences, approximately 14% appearing once. The trim removed 7 bases at V and 6 bases at J, leaving 6 bases unmatched. The germline V gene encodes CDR1 KGHSY and CDR2 FQNENV. The CDR3 is made up of 13 amino acids. The data originate from a study of response to subunit inactivated influenza vaccine. This specimen was PBMCs from blood, taken 14 to 15 days before vaccination. The clonotype was recovered from a man aged 50 to 59 who received an inactivated influenza vaccine. The rearrangement links TRBV16 to TRBJ2-1; 7 bases map to TRBD1. The CDR3 DNA is TGTGCCAGCACGACAGGGATCTCCAATGAGCAGTTCTTC. This sequence encodes CASTTGISNEQFF.